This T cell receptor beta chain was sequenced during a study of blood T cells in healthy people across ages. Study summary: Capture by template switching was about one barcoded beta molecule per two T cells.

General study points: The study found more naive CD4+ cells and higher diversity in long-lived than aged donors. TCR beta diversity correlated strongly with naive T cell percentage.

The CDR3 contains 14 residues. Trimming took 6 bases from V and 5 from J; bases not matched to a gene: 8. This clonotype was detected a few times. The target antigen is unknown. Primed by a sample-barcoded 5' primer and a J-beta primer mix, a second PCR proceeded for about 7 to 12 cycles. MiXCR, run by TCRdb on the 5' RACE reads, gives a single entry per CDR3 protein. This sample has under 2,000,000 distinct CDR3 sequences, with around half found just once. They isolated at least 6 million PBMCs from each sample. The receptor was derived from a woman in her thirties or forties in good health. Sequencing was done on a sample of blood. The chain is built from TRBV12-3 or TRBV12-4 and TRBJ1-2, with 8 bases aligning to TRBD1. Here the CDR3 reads CASRDRGLRYGYTF. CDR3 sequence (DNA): TGTGCCAGCAGAGACAGGGGTCTTCGATATGGCTACACCTTC.